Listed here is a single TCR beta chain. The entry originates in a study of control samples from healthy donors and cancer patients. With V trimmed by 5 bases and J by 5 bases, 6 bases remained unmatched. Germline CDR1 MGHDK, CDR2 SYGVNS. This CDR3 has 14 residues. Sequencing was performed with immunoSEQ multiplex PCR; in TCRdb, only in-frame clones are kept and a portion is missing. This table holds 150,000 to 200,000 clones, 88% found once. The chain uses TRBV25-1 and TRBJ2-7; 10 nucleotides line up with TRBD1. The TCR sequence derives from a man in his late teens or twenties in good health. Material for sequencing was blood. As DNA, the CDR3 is TGTGCCAGCAGTCCTGACAGGGGGCTCGACGAGCAGTACTTC. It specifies CASSPDRGLDEQYF.